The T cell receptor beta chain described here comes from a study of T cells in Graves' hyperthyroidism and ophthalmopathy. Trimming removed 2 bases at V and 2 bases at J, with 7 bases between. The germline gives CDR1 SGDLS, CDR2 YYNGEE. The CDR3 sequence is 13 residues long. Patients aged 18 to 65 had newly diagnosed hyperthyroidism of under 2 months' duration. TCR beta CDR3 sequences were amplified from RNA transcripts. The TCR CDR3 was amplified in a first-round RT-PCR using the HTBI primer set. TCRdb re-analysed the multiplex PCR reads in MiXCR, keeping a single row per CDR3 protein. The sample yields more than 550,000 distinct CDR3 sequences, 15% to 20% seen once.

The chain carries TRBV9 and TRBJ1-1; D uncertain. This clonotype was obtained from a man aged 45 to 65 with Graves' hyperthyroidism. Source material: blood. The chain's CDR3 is CASSVHVNTEAFF. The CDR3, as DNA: TGTGCCAGCAGCGTCCACGTAAACACTGAAGCTTTCTTT.